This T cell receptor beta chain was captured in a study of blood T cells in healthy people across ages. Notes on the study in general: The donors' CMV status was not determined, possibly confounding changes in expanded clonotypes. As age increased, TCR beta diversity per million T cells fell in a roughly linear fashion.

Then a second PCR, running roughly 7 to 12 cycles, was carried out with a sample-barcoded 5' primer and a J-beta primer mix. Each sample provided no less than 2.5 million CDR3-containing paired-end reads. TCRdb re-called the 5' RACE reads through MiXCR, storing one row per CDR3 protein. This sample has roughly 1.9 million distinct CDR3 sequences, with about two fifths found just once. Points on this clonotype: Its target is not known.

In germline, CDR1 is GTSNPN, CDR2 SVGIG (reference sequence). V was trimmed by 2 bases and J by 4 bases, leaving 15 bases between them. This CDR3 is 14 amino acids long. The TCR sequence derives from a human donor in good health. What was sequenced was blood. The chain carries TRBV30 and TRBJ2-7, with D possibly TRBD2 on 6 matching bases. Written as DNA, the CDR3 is TGTGCCTGGAGTCCGGGACTGGGCGCTTACGAGCAGTACTTC. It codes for CAWSPGLGAYEQYF.